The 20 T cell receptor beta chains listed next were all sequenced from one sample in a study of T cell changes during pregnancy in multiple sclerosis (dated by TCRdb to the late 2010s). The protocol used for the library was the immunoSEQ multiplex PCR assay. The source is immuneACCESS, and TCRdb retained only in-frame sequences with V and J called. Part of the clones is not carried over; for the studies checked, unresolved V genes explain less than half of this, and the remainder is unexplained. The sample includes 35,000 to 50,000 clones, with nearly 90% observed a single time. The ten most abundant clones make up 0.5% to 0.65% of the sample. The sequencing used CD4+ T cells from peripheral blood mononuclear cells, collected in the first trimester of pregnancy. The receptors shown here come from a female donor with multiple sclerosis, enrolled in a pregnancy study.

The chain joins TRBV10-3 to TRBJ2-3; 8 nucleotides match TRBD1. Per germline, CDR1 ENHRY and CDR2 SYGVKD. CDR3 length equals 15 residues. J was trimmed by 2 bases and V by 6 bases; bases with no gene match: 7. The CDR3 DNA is TGTGCCATCAGCATAGACAGGGGTTCCACAGATACGCAGTATTTT. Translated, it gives CAISIDRGSTDTQYF.

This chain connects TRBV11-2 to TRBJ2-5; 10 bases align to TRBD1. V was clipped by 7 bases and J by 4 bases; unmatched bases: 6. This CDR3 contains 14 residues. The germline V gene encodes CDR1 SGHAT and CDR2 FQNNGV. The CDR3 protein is CASKEGQGLETQYF. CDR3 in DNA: TGTGCCAGCAAAGAGGGACAGGGGTTAGAGACCCAGTACTTC.

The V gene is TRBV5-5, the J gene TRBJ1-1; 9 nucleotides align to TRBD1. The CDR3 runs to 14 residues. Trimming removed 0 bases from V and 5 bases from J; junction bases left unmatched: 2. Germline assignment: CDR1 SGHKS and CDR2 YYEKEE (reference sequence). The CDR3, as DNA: TGTGCCAGCAGCTTGGGACAGGGGGGAACTGAAGCTTTCTTT. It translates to CASSLGQGGTEAFF.

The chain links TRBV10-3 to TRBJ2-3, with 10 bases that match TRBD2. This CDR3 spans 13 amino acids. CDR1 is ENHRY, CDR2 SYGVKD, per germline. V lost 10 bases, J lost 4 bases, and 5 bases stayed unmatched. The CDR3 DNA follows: TGTGCCACCCTAGCGGGAGAGGCAGATACGCAGTATTTT. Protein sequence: CATLAGEADTQYF.

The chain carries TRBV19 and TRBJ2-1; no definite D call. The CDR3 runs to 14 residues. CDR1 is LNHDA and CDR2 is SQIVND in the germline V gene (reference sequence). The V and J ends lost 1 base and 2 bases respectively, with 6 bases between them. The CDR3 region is CASSIGLAYNEQFF. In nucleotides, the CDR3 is TGTGCCAGTAGTATAGGACTGGCCTACAATGAGCAGTTCTTC.

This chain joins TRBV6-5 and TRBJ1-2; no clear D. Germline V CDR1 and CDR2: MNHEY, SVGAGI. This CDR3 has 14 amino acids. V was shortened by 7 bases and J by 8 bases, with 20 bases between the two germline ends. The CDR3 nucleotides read TGTGCCAGCACCCCCACTTCAACCGGAGGAGGCTACACCTTC. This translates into CASTPTSTGGGYTF.

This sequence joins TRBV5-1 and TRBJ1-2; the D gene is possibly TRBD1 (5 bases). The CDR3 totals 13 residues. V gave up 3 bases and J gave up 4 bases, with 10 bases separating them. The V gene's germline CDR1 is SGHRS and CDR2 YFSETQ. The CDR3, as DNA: TGCGCCAGCAGCTGGGGGGTTACCTATGGCTACACCTTC. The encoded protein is CASSWGVTYGYTF.

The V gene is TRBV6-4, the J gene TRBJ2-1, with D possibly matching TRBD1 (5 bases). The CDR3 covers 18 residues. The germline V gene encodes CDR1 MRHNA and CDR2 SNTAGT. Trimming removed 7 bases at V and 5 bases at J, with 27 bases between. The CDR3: CASTEGYSGASEDNEQFF. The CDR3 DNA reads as TGTGCCAGCACCGAAGGGTATAGTGGGGCTTCGGAAGACAATGAGCAGTTCTTC.

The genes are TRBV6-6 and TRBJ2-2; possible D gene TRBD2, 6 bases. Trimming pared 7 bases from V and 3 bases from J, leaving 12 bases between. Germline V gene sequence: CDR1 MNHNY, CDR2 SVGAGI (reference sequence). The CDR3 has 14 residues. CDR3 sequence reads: CASIDAGYTGELFF. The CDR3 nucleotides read TGTGCCAGCATCGACGCGGGGTACACCGGGGAGCTGTTTTTT.

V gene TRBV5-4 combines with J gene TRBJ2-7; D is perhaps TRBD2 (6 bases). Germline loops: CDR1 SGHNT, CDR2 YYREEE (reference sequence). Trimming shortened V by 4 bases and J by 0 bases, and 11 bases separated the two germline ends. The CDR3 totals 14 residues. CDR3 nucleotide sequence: TGTGCCAGCAGCCGGTTCGGGGGCTCCTACGAGCAGTACTTC. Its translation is CASSRFGGSYEQYF.

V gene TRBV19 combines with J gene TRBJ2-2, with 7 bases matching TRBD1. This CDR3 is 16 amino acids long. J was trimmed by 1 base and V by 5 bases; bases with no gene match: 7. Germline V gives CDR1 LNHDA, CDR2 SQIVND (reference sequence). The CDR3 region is CASSPWTGLNTGELFF. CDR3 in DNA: TGTGCCAGTAGTCCGTGGACAGGACTGAACACCGGGGAGCTGTTTTTT.

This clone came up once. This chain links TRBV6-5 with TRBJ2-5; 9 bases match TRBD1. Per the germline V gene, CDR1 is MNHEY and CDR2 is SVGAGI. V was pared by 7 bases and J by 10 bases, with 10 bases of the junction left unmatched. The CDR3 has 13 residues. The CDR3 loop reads CASTQGGQGDQYF. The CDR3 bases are TGTGCCAGCACACAGGGGGGACAGGGTGACCAGTACTTC.

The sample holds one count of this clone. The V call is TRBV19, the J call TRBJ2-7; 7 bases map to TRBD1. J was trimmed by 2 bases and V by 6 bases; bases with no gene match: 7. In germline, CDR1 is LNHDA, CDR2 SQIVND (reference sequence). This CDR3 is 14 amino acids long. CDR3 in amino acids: CASSKTGPTYEQYF. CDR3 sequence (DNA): TGTGCCAGTAGCAAGACAGGGCCCACCTACGAGCAGTACTTC.

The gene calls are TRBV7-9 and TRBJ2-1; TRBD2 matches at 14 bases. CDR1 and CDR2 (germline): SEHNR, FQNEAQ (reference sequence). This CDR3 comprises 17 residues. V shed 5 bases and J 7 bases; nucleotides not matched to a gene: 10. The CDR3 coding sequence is TGTGCCAGCAGCCTACCCGGGACTAGCGGGAGTAGGAATGAGCAGTTCTTC. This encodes CASSLPGTSGSRNEQFF. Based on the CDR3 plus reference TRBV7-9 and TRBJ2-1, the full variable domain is DTGVSQNPRHKITKRGQNVTFRCDPISEHNRLYWYRQTLGQGPEFLTYFQNEAQLEKSRLLSDRFSAERPKGSFSTLEIQRTEQGDSAMYLCASSLPGTSGSRNEQFFGPGTRLTVL.

CDR3 DNA: TGTGCCAGCAGCCGGACGGATGAATGGAGGGAAAAACTGTTTTTT. It translates to CASSRTDEWREKLFF. The rearrangement links TRBV4-2 to TRBJ1-4; D call uncertain. V lost 4 bases and J 8 bases, leaving 17 bases between the germline ends. Germline loops: CDR1 LGHNA, CDR2 YNFKEQ. This CDR3 is 15 amino acids long.

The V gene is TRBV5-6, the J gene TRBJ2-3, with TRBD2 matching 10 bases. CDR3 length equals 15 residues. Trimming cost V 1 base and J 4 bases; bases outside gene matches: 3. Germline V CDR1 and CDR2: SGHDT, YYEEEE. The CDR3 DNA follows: TGTGCCAGCAGCTTGCTAGCGGGAGTCGCAGATACGCAGTATTTT. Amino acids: CASSLLAGVADTQYF.

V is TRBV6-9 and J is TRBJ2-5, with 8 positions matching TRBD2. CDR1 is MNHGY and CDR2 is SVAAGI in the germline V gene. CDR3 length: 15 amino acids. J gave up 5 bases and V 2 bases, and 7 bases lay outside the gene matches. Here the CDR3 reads CASSYRPAGGETQYF. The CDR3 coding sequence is TGTGCCAGCAGTTATCGGCCGGCGGGGGGTGAGACCCAGTACTTC.

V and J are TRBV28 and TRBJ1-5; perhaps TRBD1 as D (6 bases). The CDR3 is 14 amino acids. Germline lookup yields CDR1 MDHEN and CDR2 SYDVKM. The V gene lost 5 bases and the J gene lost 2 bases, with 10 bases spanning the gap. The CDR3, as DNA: TGTGCCAGCAGTCCCGGACAGCGCAATCAGCCCCAGCATTTT. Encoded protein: CASSPGQRNQPQHF.

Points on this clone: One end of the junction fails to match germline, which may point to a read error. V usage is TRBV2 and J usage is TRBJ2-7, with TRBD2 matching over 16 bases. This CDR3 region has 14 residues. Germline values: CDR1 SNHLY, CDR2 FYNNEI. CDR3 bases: TGTGCCAGCAGTGGGGGACTAGCGGGAGGGGCCCAAGACTTC. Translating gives CASSGGLAGGAQDF. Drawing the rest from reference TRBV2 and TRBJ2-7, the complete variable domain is EPEVTQTPSHQVTQMGQEVILRCVPISNHLYFYWYRQILGQKVEFLVSFYNNEISEKSEIFDDQFSVERPDGSNFTLKIRSTKLEDSAMYFCASSGGLAGGAQDFGPGTRLTVT.

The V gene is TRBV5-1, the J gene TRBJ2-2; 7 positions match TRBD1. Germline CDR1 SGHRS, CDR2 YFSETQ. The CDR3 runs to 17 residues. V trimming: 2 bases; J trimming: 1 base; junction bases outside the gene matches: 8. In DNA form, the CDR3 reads TGCGCCAGCAGCTTTGGGCACAGGGGAGAGAACACCGGGGAGCTGTTTTTT. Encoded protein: CASSFGHRGENTGELFF. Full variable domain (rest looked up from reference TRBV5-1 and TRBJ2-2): KAGVTQTPRYLIKTRGQQVTLSCSPISGHRSVSWYQQTPGQGLQFLFEYFSETQRNKGNFPGRFSGRQFSNSRSEMNVSTLELGDSALYLCASSFGHRGENTGELFFGEGSRLTVL.